This TCR beta chain was documented in a study of OX40 agonist ivuxolimab in advanced cancers. Concerning the study at large: Ivuxolimab was an agonistic, fully human IgG2 monoclonal antibody directed against OX40 (CD134), a costimulatory receptor. The paper describes the monotherapy dose-escalation part (N = 52 patients) of the phase I trial of ivuxolimab. Peripheral TCRbeta sequencing aimed to test whether ivuxolimab altered TCR sequence diversity and caused clonal T-cell expansion. Intravenous ivuxolimab was administered to patients every 2 weeks at six dose levels: 0.01, 0.1, 0.3, 1.5, 3 and 10 mg/kg. Of the 50 or so patients in dose escalation, 19 had hepatocellular carcinoma, about 15 had melanoma, 9 had renal cell carcinoma and 9 had head and neck cancer. A male proportion of roughly 85% and a mean age of 60 years, ranging from 23 to 79, were recorded for the dose-escalation cohort. Patients were allowed to have had prior anti-PD-1, anti-PD-L1 or anti-CTLA-4 therapy, and roughly two fifths of the dose-escalation patients had been treated with checkpoint inhibitors. Three dose-escalation patients achieved partial responses, one with hepatocellular carcinoma and two with cutaneous melanoma. Broader findings and caveats from the paper: At doses of 0.1 to 3.0 mg/kg, clonal expansion of both CD4+ and CD8+ blood T cells was observed from baseline to week 6. The antigen specificity of the peripheral T cells that underwent clonal expansion was not determined. After ivuxolimab, more expanded clones were found on average in CD8+ T cells than in CD4+ T cells. Low levels of normalized T-cell clonal expansion were also shown by some nonresponding patients. In partial responders in the 0.1-3.0 mg/kg groups, normalized peripheral clonal expansion was found to be among the lowest, especially among CD8+ T cells.

Patients with a history of autoimmune disease or receiving systemic immunosuppression were excluded from the trial. In every dose cohort, peripheral blood was drawn for TCR sequencing at baseline, cycle 4 day 1, and cycle 7 day 1. The samples were drawn from a first-in-human, open-label, multicenter phase I dose-escalation trial of ivuxolimab. Adults with locally advanced or metastatic melanoma, renal cell, hepatocellular, or head and neck squamous cell carcinoma were enrolled in the trial. Before TCR sequencing, CD4+ T cells and CD8+ T cells were sorted from peripheral blood as separate populations. About this clone: Its specific antigen is unknown. No clone much larger than this one lies a single base away; base qualities are absent.

Genomic DNA was isolated from the sorted cells so that the TCRbeta CDR3 region could be sequenced. The immunoSEQ Assay was used to sequence the TCRbeta CDR3 regions. This is the immuneACCESS table as TCRdb keeps it, with only in-frame sequences that have V and J called. A part of the clones is gone; compared with another copy, unresolved V genes explain less than half, and the rest is unexplained. A total of approximately 72,000 clones appear in this sample, 80% to 90% of them only once. Roughly 0.9% of the sample rests with the top ten. V and J are trimmed by 6 bases and 5 bases, and the gene matches miss 9 bases of the junction. The CDR3 contains 16 residues, cysteine and phenylalanine counted. Only the CDR3 region is kept as DNA, spanning 48 bases read in frame from base 1. From the germline V gene, CDR1 is SGHVS and CDR2 is FNYEAQ.

The chain is assembled from TRBV7-6 and TRBJ2-2; 10 bases in between match TRBD2. The sequences come from CD4+ or CD8+ T cells sorted from blood, collected in a trial of the OX40 agonist ivuxolimab. The source is an adult with an advanced solid tumor such as melanoma, head and neck, liver or kidney cancer. The DNA reads as follows: TGTGCCAGCAGGAACGGACTAGCGGAAAGGACCGGGGAGCTGTTTTTT. It translates to CASRNGLAERTGELFF.